The entry below gives a single TCR beta chain sequence along with its context. This clone was seen a handful of times. The antigen it recognizes is unknown. No much larger clone is present one base from it, and per-base qualities are unavailable. The CDR3 regions of human TCRbeta chains were analyzed by immunosequencing. On the authors' methods: Repertoire TCRs were checked for matches against a reference library of SARS-CoV-2-specific TCRs that had been generated using the MIRA antigen-specificity platform. Breadth meant the fraction of unique TCRs that were SARS-CoV-2-associated, whereas depth meant the fraction of total T cells that were SARS-CoV-2-associated. Using the MIRA data, each spike-specific TCR was assigned both to the spike region to which the TCR was reactive and to a CD4 or CD8 class. Log10-transformed breadth and depth values were compared by one-way ANOVA with Sidak's multiple comparisons tests. TCRdb provides this immuneACCESS table in a form limited to in-frame rearrangements. Some clones are lacking; in checked studies, under half of them reflect an unresolved V gene, and why the rest are absent is not known. V and J calls and clone size are copied from that table; D and trimming were computed from the DNA. For this sample the table gives over 95,000 clones, of which around 89% were detected only once. In total, the top ten clones hold under 8.5% of the sample.

The sample is drawn from a study of T cell responses to AZD1222 COVID-19 vaccine (dated by TCRdb to the early 2020s). Background on the whole study: AZD1222 recipients given second doses at about 4 weeks or at about 12 weeks were pooled, since spike-specific TCR depth and breadth were not found to differ between the two schedules. Trial participants were enrolled by age into 18-55, 56-69 and 70-plus year subgroups, with roughly 150, 30 and 60 TCR-sequenced participants respectively. TCR sequencing was performed for some 250 trial participants, of whom some 200 were given two doses of AZD1222 and approximately 25 were given two doses of MenACWY control vaccine.

From its cysteine to its phenylalanine, the CDR3 spans 19 amino acids. The sequence is cut down to CDR3 DNA, 57 bases in frame from base 1. For CDR1 and CDR2, the germline V gene (reference sequence) lists MNHEY and SMNVEV. Deletion took 2 bases off V and 0 bases off J, with a span of 19 bases between the germline ends. Interpreted using the paper, the time point label stands for: baseline before first vaccination. Vaccinee samples came from UK trials COV001 and COV002, including a single-blind randomized controlled phase 2/3 trial of AZD1222 (ChAdOx1 nCoV-19) in healthy adults. For TCRbeta chain sequencing, PBMC samples from trial participants were taken at day 0 and at day 28 after the second dose. General findings and caveats noted by the study authors: Only six AZD1222 recipients were SARS-CoV-2 seropositive at baseline, limiting conclusions about previously exposed vaccinees. No day 14 peak-response samples were available, so repertoires were characterized only after the peak T cell response. The whole spike protein was spanned by vaccine-associated CD4 TCRs, and dominant responses were seen in regions 160-218 and 743-854. Nearly half of unique spike-specific TCRs reportedly recognized epitopes outside regions mutated in the B.1.351 and B.1.1.7 variants. Most participants were white British and females outnumbered males, and the authors suggested that clonal diversity may have been underestimated. Spike-specific TCR breadth and depth rose significantly after two AZD1222 doses compared with day 0 and with MenACWY recipients. In the small 56-69-year group, the increase in depth fell short of significance, most likely because of low power.

The TCR was taken from an adult in good health. The source was peripheral blood, collected on day 0 of AZD1222 vaccination. The chain is assembled from TRBV27 and TRBJ2-2; the D gene is perhaps TRBD1 or TRBD2, each of them matching over 5 bases. The DNA sequence is TGTGCCAGCAGTTTACGGGGTCCATCAGGGCCGGCGAACACCGGGGAGCTGTTTTTT. It is translated as CASSLRGPSGPANTGELFF.